Presented here are 2 T cell receptor beta chains from one specimen sequenced in a study of identical twins. TCRdb ran MiXCR on the 5' RACE reads and lists one entry per CDR3 protein. In the table there are 1.5 million or so distinct CDR3 sequences, around 29% of which are singletons. The sample taken for sequencing was cord blood. The receptors were sampled from a newborn girl in good health.

This clonotype was recorded a few times. V and J are TRBV24-1 and TRBJ2-5; no clear D. V was trimmed by 2 bases and J by 1 base, leaving 10 bases between them. CDR3 length: 15 residues. The germline V gene encodes CDR1 KGHDR and CDR2 SFDVKD. CDR3 nucleotide sequence: TGTGCCACCAGTGATTCCCCGCGGCCCCAAGAGACCCAGTACTTC. As protein: CATSDSPRPQETQYF.

This clonotype was counted once. This chain links TRBV20-1 with TRBJ2-2; D unclear. Looked up from germline, CDR1 is DFQATT and CDR2 is SNEGSKA (reference sequence). Trimming stripped 6 bases from V and 4 bases from J, with 6 bases between. The CDR3 is made up of 11 amino acids. CDR3 region: CSAKITGELFF. The CDR3 DNA follows: TGCAGTGCCAAGATCACCGGGGAGCTGTTTTTT.